Listed here is a single T cell receptor beta chain. Its recognized antigen is unknown. Per-base qualities were not stored, and no clone one base away is much larger. Measured from the cysteine to the phenylalanine, the CDR3 is 15 residues long. The read is trimmed to its CDR3 DNA, 45 bases read in frame from base 1. The junction shows trimming of 0 bases on V and 5 bases on J, plus 13 bases between the germline ends. Per the germline V gene, MNHEY is the CDR1 and SVGAGI is the CDR2. Libraries were built with the immunoSEQ multiplex PCR assay. The clones in this table, taken by TCRdb from immuneACCESS, are in-frame only. Not every clone is retained; where verified, under half of the shortfall comes from an unresolved V gene, and the cause of the rest is unknown. The sample yields approximately 60,000 clones; roughly 91% were counted once. The top ten clonotypes cover around 0.81% of the sample. These data belong to a study of T cell changes during pregnancy in multiple sclerosis (dated by TCRdb to between 2017 and 2020). In terms of the full investigation: The study examined how the T cell repertoire changed over the course of pregnancy in women with multiple sclerosis.

The chain is made from TRBV6-5 and TRBJ1-1; TRBD1 is a possible D gene, resting on 6 matching bases. The TCR was taken from a female donor with multiple sclerosis, enrolled in a pregnancy study. Sequencing was performed on peripheral blood, taken before pregnancy. The nucleotides are TGTGCCAGCAGTTACTCAAACAGGGTGGGTACTGAAGCTTTCTTT. It is translated as CASSYSNRVGTEAFF.